The rows below give T cell receptor beta chains drawn from one sample of a study of blood T cells in healthy people across ages. Each CDR3 protein gets one entry after TCRdb re-called the 5' RACE reads with MiXCR. Here the sample spans about 1.6 million distinct CDR3 sequences, roughly a third being singletons. Sequencing input: blood. Source of these receptors: a woman aged 25-40 years in good health. Both conserved end residues are part of each CDR3. Each record gives: clone size, V gene, D gene, J gene, CDR3 DNA, CDR3 protein. D genes are given only for firm matches. The size entry is marked missing in some rows and otherwise reads once, few, many or a size class.

NA	TRBV12-3/TRBV12-4	TRBD1	TRBJ1-5	TGTGCCAGCTCCGAAGGGGGCAGGACAGGCAATCAGCCCCAGCATTTT	CASSEGGRTGNQPQHF
NA	TRBV12-3/TRBV12-4	NA	TRBJ2-6	TGTGCCAGCAACCCCCCGGGGACACCTAGACCTGCTGGGGCCAACGTCCTGACTTTC	CASNPPGTPRPAGANVLTF
many	TRBV6-6	NA	TRBJ2-3	TGTGCCAGCAGTTACTACGCAGATACGCAGTATTTT	CASSYYADTQYF
few	TRBV7-3	NA	TRBJ2-3	TGTGCCAGCAGCCACGAGGGGTACACAGATACGCAGTATTTT	CASSHEGYTDTQYF
few	TRBV7-6	NA	TRBJ1-1	TGTGCCAACAGCTTTCGTTCGGGGACTGAAGCTTTCTTT	CANSFRSGTEAFF
few	TRBV18	TRBD2	TRBJ2-7	TGTGCCAGTTCCCGCCCCAGCGGGGTCTCCTACGAGCAGTACTTC	CASSRPSGVSYEQYF
NA	TRBV4-1	TRBD2	TRBJ2-3	TGCGCCAGCAGCCCGTTAGCGGGAGGGCCGAGAGATACGCAGTATTTT	CASSPLAGGPRDTQYF
many	TRBV5-1	TRBD2	TRBJ2-5	TGCGCCAGCAGCTTTAGCGGGAGCTCCCAAGAGACCCAGTACTTC	CASSFSGSSQETQYF
many	TRBV20-1	NA	TRBJ2-1	TGCAGTGCTAGGAGACATACTAGCATAATAAACAATGAGCAGTTCTTC	CSARRHTSIINNEQFF
few	TRBV13	TRBD1	TRBJ2-7	TGTGCCAGCAGCGAGCGACAGGGTGGGGGCGAGCAGTACTTC	CASSERQGGGEQYF
NA	TRBV2	NA	TRBJ2-4	TGTGCCACCCAGGGAGTTGACAAAAACATTCAGTACTTC	CATQGVDKNIQYF
few	TRBV21-1	NA	TRBJ2-7	TGTGCCAGCAGCAACCCATACCTGGACGGTGCTAACTACGAGCAGTACTTC	CASSNPYLDGANYEQYF
few	TRBV2	TRBD2	TRBJ2-1	TGTGCCAGCAGTGATGCGGCAGCGGGAGGGATCTATCAAAGCTCCTACAATGAGCAGTTCTTC	CASSDAAAGGIYQSSYNEQFF
NA	TRBV12-3/TRBV12-4	NA	TRBJ1-2	TGTGCCAGCAGCTCCGGGGCGCAGGACTACACCTTC	CASSSGAQDYTF
NA	TRBV2	NA	TRBJ1-5	TGTGCCAGCAGTGGCCTTCCAGTGACAGGAGAAGATTATAGCAATCAGCCCCAGCATTTT	CASSGLPVTGEDYSNQPQHF